The 21 T cell receptor beta chains in this list originate from one sample, sequenced in a study of blood T cells in healthy people across ages. A second 7 to 11 cycle PCR used barcoded and J-beta primers. Each CDR3 protein is one row after TCRdb ran MiXCR on the 5' RACE reads. The repertoire holds about 1.4 million distinct CDR3 sequences, approximately 59% seen once, with over 5% in the top ten. The sequencing input was blood. The receptor source for this set is a young man in good health.

This chain connects TRBV10-3 to TRBJ1-2, with a tentative D call TRBD1 (5 bases). The CDR3 loop spans 16 amino acids. Germline V lookup: CDR1 ENHRY, CDR2 SYGVKD. V lost 10 bases and J 9 bases, leaving 30 bases between the germline ends. The CDR3 region is CATLRSGAAGFHSYTF. DNA of the CDR3: TGTGCCACGCTACGGTCCGGAGCGGCAGGGTTCCACAGCTACACCTTC.

In regard to this clonotype: A read error may produce the germline difference seen at one junction end. V and J are TRBV6-1 and TRBJ1-1; no clear D. Looked up from germline, CDR1 is MNHNS and CDR2 is SASEGT. The CDR3 is made up of 12 amino acids. In nucleotides, the CDR3 is TGTGTCAGCAGTGAAGCTAAGGCGGTGGCTTTCTTT. This gives the protein CVSSEAKAVAFF.

In its sample, this clonotype was seen a few times. This CDR3 reads CASSFESGSYEQYF. Here the CDR3 DNA reads TGCGCCAGCAGTTTTGAGAGCGGCTCCTACGAGCAGTACTTC. The chain joins TRBV4-1 to TRBJ2-7, with D possibly TRBD2 on 5 matching bases. Germline V gene data show CDR1 as MGHRA and CDR2 as YSYEKL. Deletions cut 6 bases from V and 0 bases from J, with 12 bases between. The CDR3 spans 14 residues.

A word on this clonotype: One end of the junction is discordant with germline, which a read error may explain. This rearrangement joins TRBV6-2 or TRBV6-3 to TRBJ2-7, with TRBD1 as a possible D gene (5 bases). The CDR3 loop spans 15 amino acids. CDR1 MNHEY and CDR2 SVGEGT come from the germline V gene. As DNA, the CDR3 is TGTGTCAGCAGCCGACCTGAGACAGTCCCCTACGAGCAGTACTTC. It specifies CVSSRPETVPYEQYF.

Many counts were recorded for this clonotype. The rearrangement joins TRBV15 to TRBJ1-4; D is uncertain. The V gene's germline CDR1 is LNHNV and CDR2 YYDKDF (reference sequence). V lost 0 bases and J 5 bases, leaving 1 base between the germline ends. The CDR3 is made up of 12 amino acids. CDR3 nucleotides: TGTGCCACCAGCAGAGAAAATGAAAAACTGTTTTTT. It is translated as CATSRENEKLFF.

The chain has TRBV29-1 and TRBJ1-5, with TRBD1 matching 7 bases. Per germline, CDR1 SQVTM and CDR2 ANQGSEA. V lost 5 bases, J lost 3 bases, and 13 bases stayed unmatched. The CDR3 has 16 amino acids. DNA for the CDR3: TGCAGCGTTCAGATTAGGGAGGGACAGCTCAATCAGCCCCAGCATTTT. This encodes CSVQIREGQLNQPQHF.

The chain has TRBV4-3 and TRBJ2-7; D gene unclear. Germline CDR1 LGHNA, CDR2 YSLEER. Trimming cost V 2 bases and J 7 bases, with 21 bases left between them. The CDR3 loop spans 16 amino acids. CDR3 bases: TGCGCCAGCAGCCAAACGAACTCCTTAACCTACAATGAGCAGTACTTC. This sequence encodes CASSQTNSLTYNEQYF.

J is TRBJ2-2 and V is TRBV9; 7 positions match TRBD2. This CDR3 is built from 15 residues. V was pared by 4 bases and J by 2 bases, with 5 bases of the junction left unmatched. Germline CDR1 reads SGDLS; CDR2 reads YYNGEE. CDR3 nucleotides: TGTGCCAGCAGCATAAGCGGGACTAACACCGGGGAGCTGTTTTTT. Its protein product is CASSISGTNTGELFF.

This chain joins TRBV4-3 and TRBJ1-1; no reliable D call. CDR1 LGHNA and CDR2 YSLEER come from the germline V gene. The CDR3 extends over 15 amino acids. V was pared by 0 bases and J by 0 bases, with 8 bases between. CDR3 amino acids: CASSQEVSLNTEAFF. DNA of the CDR3: TGCGCCAGCAGCCAAGAGGTATCCTTGAACACTGAAGCTTTCTTT.

This chain joins TRBV7-9 and TRBJ1-5, with 12 bases fitting TRBD1. Trimming cost V 5 bases and J 6 bases; bases outside gene matches: 2. This CDR3 spans 14 amino acids. CDR1 and CDR2 (germline): SEHNR, FQNEAQ (reference sequence). The CDR3 DNA is TGTGCCAGCAGCGGGACAGGGGGCAGTCAGCCCCAGCATTTT. Its protein product is CASSGTGGSQPQHF.

This clonotype appeared a few times. The chain combines TRBV28 with TRBJ2-7, with 8 positions matching TRBD1. The junction had 10 bases not matched to a gene; V was cut back by 3 bases and J by 6 bases. This CDR3 comprises 15 residues. Germline values: CDR1 MDHEN, CDR2 SYDVKM. In DNA, the CDR3 is TGTGCCAGCAGTTTCGTACGGACAGGGCGGAGCGAGCAGTACTTC. This sequence encodes CASSFVRTGRSEQYF.

The chain uses TRBV20-1 and TRBJ2-5, with TRBD1 matching over 8 bases. V was clipped by 3 bases and J by 11 bases; unmatched bases: 8. Germline CDR1 reads DFQATT; CDR2 reads SNEGSKA (reference sequence). The CDR3 has 12 residues. DNA of the CDR3: TGCAGTGCTAGCCACAGGGGGTATGAGCAGTACTTC. It is translated as CSASHRGYEQYF.

This chain connects TRBV28 to TRBJ1-5; the D is unclear. V lost 1 base and J lost 3, with 13 bases in between. Germline-derived CDR1 and CDR2 are MDHEN and SYDVKM. The CDR3 contains 16 residues. In DNA, the CDR3 is TGTGCCAGCAGTTTATTGGCCAGAGGGTTCAATCAGCCCCAGCATTTT. Translation gives CASSLLARGFNQPQHF.

The chain recombines TRBV12-3 or TRBV12-4 with TRBJ1-6; TRBD1 matches 7 bases. This CDR3 has 13 amino acids. Trimming at V came to 6 bases and at J to 5 bases, leaving 1 base not matched to a gene. CDR3 residues: CASRGTDNSPLHF. CDR3 bases: TGTGCCAGCAGGGGGACAGATAATTCACCCCTCCACTTT.

The chain carries TRBV5-1 and TRBJ2-1; tentatively, D is TRBD2 (5 bases). Trimming took off 0 bases at V and 10 bases at J, with 11 bases between the two ends. Germline V gives CDR1 SGHRS, CDR2 YFSETQ. This CDR3 is 13 amino acids long. This chain's CDR3 is CASSLVGSREQFF. CDR3 DNA: TGCGCCAGCAGCTTGGTGGGGAGCAGGGAGCAGTTCTTC.

This clonotype was counted once. The chain uses TRBV5-1 and TRBJ2-7; D is possibly TRBD1 (6 bases). The CDR3 runs to 15 residues. Germline assignment: CDR1 SGHRS and CDR2 YFSETQ. V lost 4 bases and J lost 4, with 18 bases in between. Here the CDR3 DNA reads TGCGCCAGCAGCGGGATACCTGGGGGCGAATACGAGCAGTACTTC. This encodes CASSGIPGGEYEQYF. The variable domain in full, with the rest retrieved from reference TRBV5-1 and TRBJ2-7, is KAGVTQTPRYLIKTRGQQVTLSCSPISGHRSVSWYQQTPGQGLQFLFEYFSETQRNKGNFPGRFSGRQFSNSRSEMNVSTLELGDSALYLCASSGIPGGEYEQYFGPGTRLTVT.

The sample holds one count of this clonotype. The DNA of the CDR3 is TGTGCCAGCTCCCCGGCGGAGTATTCACCCCTCCACTTT. This translates into CASSPAEYSPLHF. The chain joins TRBV11-2 to TRBJ1-6; D unresolved. Between the trimmed V and J ends, which lost 8 bases and 8 bases, there was a span of 13 bases. CDR1 is SGHAT and CDR2 is FQNNGV in the germline V gene. This CDR3 is built from 13 residues. Using reference TRBV11-2 and TRBJ1-6 for the parts outside the CDR3, the full variable domain is EAGVAQSPRYKIIEKRQSVAFWCNPISGHATLYWYQQILGQGPKLLIQFQNNGVVDDSQLPKDRFSAERLKGVDSTLKIQPAKLEDSAVYLCASSPAEYSPLHFGNGTRLTVT.

In regard to this clonotype: The junction does not match germline at one end; this may be a read error. This chain connects TRBV28 to TRBJ2-7, with D possibly matching TRBD1 (6 bases). The CDR3 is 16 residues long. CDR1 and CDR2 from the germline V gene are MDHEN and SYDVKM. This CDR3 is CASSVWDNGLSYEQYF. CDR3 in DNA: TGTGCCAGCAGTGTATGGGACAACGGTCTCTCCTACGAGCAGTACTTC.

The chain carries TRBV11-1 and TRBJ2-7, with D uncertain. Germline CDR1 and CDR2: SGHAT and FQDESV (reference sequence). V was shortened by 5 bases and J by 3 bases, with 17 bases between the two germline ends. The CDR3 has 15 amino acids. In DNA, the CDR3 is TGTGCCAGCAGCACTGCCTCGGGCGTAATCTACGAGCAGTACTTC. It codes for CASSTASGVIYEQYF.

This clonotype was recorded a few times. The chain links TRBV20-1 to TRBJ2-7; no reliable D call. There are 15 residues in the CDR3. CDR1 is DFQATT, CDR2 SNEGSKA, per germline (reference sequence). The V gene lost 1 base and the J gene lost 6 bases, with 19 bases spanning the gap. This CDR3 is CSARGWSRLSGEQYF. The CDR3 coding sequence is TGCAGTGCTAGAGGATGGAGTAGGTTGTCCGGCGAGCAGTACTTC.

The chain joins TRBV20-1 to TRBJ2-7; maybe TRBD1 (6 bases). The CDR3 length is 15 residues. V dropped 0 bases and J dropped 7 bases, with 19 bases sitting between them. From germline, CDR1 is DFQATT and CDR2 SNEGSKA (reference sequence). The CDR3 sequence is CSARDTRDIGREQYF. The CDR3 region has the DNA TGCAGTGCTAGAGATACGAGGGACATCGGTCGGGAGCAGTACTTC.